The rows below give T cell receptor beta chains drawn from one sample of a study of Ad26.COV2.S vaccination and SARS-CoV-2 variants. The protocol was immunoSEQ multiplex PCR, while the TCRdb copy is restricted to in-frame clones and leaves out a portion. The sample has about 390,000 clones; 75% to 90% are singletons. The starting material was peripheral blood, obtained in a trial of Ad26.COV2.S vaccine versus placebo. The receptors stem from a person between 18 and 59 years old who received the Ad26.COV2.S COVID-19 vaccine or a placebo. The CDR3 runs from the conserved cysteine through the conserved F or W. The D gene is left open where the match is weak. The size field is filled for only some rows; it gives once, few, many or a size class.

j_call clone_size d_call v_call cdr3_nt cdr3_aa
TRBJ2-5 . TRBD2 TRBV3-1/TRBV3-2 TGTGCCAGCAGAATAGCGGGGGCCCGGGGACAAGAGACCCAGTACTTC CASRIAGARGQETQYF
TRBJ1-2 . . TRBV6-6 TGTGCCAGCAGCCCGACAGGTGACTATGGCTACACCTTC CASSPTGDYGYTF
TRBJ1-1 . TRBD1 TRBV5-4 TGTGCCAGCAGTAATCCGGGACAGGGGCGCACTGAAGCTTTCTTT CASSNPGQGRTEAFF
TRBJ2-3 . TRBD1 TRBV9 TGTGCCAGCAGCGTAGGGGGGACAGGGACAGATACGCAGTATTTT CASSVGGTGTDTQYF
TRBJ1-1 . . TRBV6-2/TRBV6-3 TGTGCCAGCAGTTACTCGGGAGTTGAAGCTTTCTTT CASSYSGVEAFF
TRBJ1-4 . TRBD1 TRBV10-3 TGTGCCACCGGACAGGCGGATGAAAAACTGTTTTTT CATGQADEKLFF
TRBJ1-2 . . TRBV29-1 TGCAGCGTTGAATCCTCCCGGGGGAACTATGGCTACACCTTC CSVESSRGNYGYTF
TRBJ2-2 . . TRBV5-6 TGTGCCAGCAGCTTAATCCGTTTAAGGGGGGGAGGCACCGGGGAGCTGTTTTTT CASSLIRLRGGGTGELFF
TRBJ2-2 . . TRBV9 TGTGCCAGCAGCCCCCGCCCCGTGGGGGACATAAACACCGGGGAGCTGTTTTTT CASSPRPVGDINTGELFF
TRBJ1-2 once . TRBV3-1/TRBV3-2 TGTGCCAGCAGCCAAGTCGGTACAGGAAGGGGCTATGGCTACACCTTC CASSQVGTGRGYGYTF
TRBJ1-6 . TRBD1 TRBV3-1/TRBV3-2 TGTGCCAGCAGCCAGCAGGGGGCCCCCAATTCACCCCTCCACTTT CASSQQGAPNSPLHF
TRBJ1-1 . . TRBV9 TGTGCCAGCAGTCTAGGGGCTGACCGTTGGGCCACTGAAGCTTTCTTT CASSLGADRWATEAFF
TRBJ2-1 . TRBD2 TRBV6-1 TGTGCCAGCAGTGAAGTCGTCGGGGGGGCTTCCTACAATGAGCAGTTCTTC CASSEVVGGASYNEQFF
TRBJ2-7 . . TRBV6-5 TGTGCCAGCAGTTACTCGGGCGGCACCTACGAGCAGTACTTC CASSYSGGTYEQYF
TRBJ1-4 . TRBD1 TRBV5-4 TGTGCCAGCAGCGTCAACCGGGACAGAGGTGAAAAACTGTTTTTT CASSVNRDRGEKLFF
TRBJ1-1 . TRBD1 TRBV15 TGTGCCACCAGCACTACGACAGGGATAGCTTTCTTT CATSTTTGIAFF
TRBJ1-3 . . TRBV10-1 TGCGCCAGTTCGGACGGAGGGGGAAACACCATATATTTT CASSDGGGNTIYF
TRBJ1-4 . . TRBV6-5 TGTGCCAGCAGTCCACCGGGGGACAAACTGTTTTTT CASSPPGDKLFF
TRBJ1-2 . . TRBV7-2 TGTGCCAGCAGTCCCTTTGGAAATCCTAACTATGGCTACACCTTC CASSPFGNPNYGYTF
TRBJ1-1 . . TRBV19 TGTGCCAGTAGTACGGCAGGGGCGAACACTGAAGCTTTCTTT CASSTAGANTEAFF
TRBJ2-1 . TRBD2 TRBV28 TGTGCCAGCACCCAACTAGCGGGGGGATACAATGAGCAGTTCTTC CASTQLAGGYNEQFF
TRBJ1-5 . . TRBV18 TGTGCCAGCTCACCAAAGGCAGGGTTTAATCAGCCCCAGCATTTT CASSPKAGFNQPQHF
TRBJ1-1 . TRBD1 TRBV18 TGTGCCAGCTCACCCACAGGGGATGAAGCTTTCTTT CASSPTGDEAFF
TRBJ2-3 . TRBD2 TRBV5-1 TGCGCCAGCAGCTTGGCGGGGGGGAGCACAGATACGCAGTATTTT CASSLAGGSTDTQYF
TRBJ2-2 . . TRBV7-8 TGTGCCAGCAGCCTCCGTATAACCGGGGAGCTGTTTTTT CASSLRITGELFF
TRBJ1-5 once TRBD1 TRBV6-5 TGTGCCAGCACCCGGACAGGGAAGGATCAGCCCCAGCATTTT CASTRTGKDQPQHF
TRBJ2-7 few . TRBV18 TGTGCCAGCTCACCACGGGTAGGTGACAGGGAGCAGTACTTC CASSPRVGDREQYF
TRBJ2-1 . TRBD1 TRBV6-4 TGTGCCAGCAGTGCCCCCGGGACAGGATTAGATGAGCAGTTCTTC CASSAPGTGLDEQFF
TRBJ1-6 . . TRBV6-6 TGTGCCAGCAGTTACTCTGGGTCTTATAATTCACCCCTCCACTTT CASSYSGSYNSPLHF
TRBJ1-4 . . TRBV5-4 TGTGCCAGCAGCTCAGGGGCAACTAATGAAAAACTGTTTTTT CASSSGATNEKLFF
TRBJ1-6 few TRBD1 TRBV11-3 TGTGCCAGCAGCTACATCAGGGGGCGGTCACCCCTCCACTTT CASSYIRGRSPLHF
TRBJ1-2 . TRBD1 TRBV6-5 TGTGCCAGCAGATCAGGGGGCGCGGGGTATGGCTACACCTTC CASRSGGAGYGYTF
TRBJ2-3 . TRBD2 TRBV18 TGTGCCAGCTCCGCTTTAGCGGGGGGAAGCACAGATACGCAGTATTTT CASSALAGGSTDTQYF
TRBJ1-4 . TRBD1 TRBV5-5 TGTGCCAGCAGCTTAGTGGGACAGGGAATCGAAAAACTGTTTTTT CASSLVGQGIEKLFF
TRBJ2-6 . . TRBV25-1 TGTGCCAGCGGGCCGGGGGGCTGGGTGTATGGGGCCAACGTCCTGACTTTC CASGPGGWVYGANVLTF
TRBJ2-5 . TRBD2 TRBV5-4 TGTGCCAGCAGCCTATCAGCCCGGGGGGAGGAGACCCAGTACTTC CASSLSARGEETQYF